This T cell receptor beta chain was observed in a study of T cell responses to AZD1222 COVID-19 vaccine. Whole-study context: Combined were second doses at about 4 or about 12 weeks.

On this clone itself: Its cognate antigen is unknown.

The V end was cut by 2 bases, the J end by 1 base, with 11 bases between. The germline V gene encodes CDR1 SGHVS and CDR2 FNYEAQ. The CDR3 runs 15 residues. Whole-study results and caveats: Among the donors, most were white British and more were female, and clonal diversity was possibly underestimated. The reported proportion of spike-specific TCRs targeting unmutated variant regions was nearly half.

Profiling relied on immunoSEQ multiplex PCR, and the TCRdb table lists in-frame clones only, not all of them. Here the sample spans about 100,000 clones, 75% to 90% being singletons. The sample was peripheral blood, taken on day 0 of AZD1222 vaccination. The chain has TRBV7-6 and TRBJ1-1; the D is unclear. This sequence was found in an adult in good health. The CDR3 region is CASSLPGTRNTEAFF. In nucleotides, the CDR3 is TGTGCCAGCAGCTTACCAGGAACGAGGAACACTGAAGCTTTCTTT.